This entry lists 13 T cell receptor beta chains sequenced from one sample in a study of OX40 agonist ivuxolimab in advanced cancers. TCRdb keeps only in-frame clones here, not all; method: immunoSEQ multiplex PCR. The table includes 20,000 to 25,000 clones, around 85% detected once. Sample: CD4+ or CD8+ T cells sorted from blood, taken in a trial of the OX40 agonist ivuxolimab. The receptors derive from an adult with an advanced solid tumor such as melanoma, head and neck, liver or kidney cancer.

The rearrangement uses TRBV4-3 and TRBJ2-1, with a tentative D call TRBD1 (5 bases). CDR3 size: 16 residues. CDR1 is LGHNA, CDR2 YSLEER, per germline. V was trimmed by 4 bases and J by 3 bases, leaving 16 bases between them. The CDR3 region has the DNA TGCGCCAGCAGCCCGTTTGTGGGGCATAACTACAATGAGCAGTTCTTC. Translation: CASSPFVGHNYNEQFF.

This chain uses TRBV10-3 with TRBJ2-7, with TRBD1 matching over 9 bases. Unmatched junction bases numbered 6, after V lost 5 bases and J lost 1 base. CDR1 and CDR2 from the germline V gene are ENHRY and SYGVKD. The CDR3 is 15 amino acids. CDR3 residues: CAISPPGQGSYEQYF. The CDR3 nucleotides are TGTGCCATCAGTCCCCCGGGACAGGGTTCCTACGAGCAGTACTTC.

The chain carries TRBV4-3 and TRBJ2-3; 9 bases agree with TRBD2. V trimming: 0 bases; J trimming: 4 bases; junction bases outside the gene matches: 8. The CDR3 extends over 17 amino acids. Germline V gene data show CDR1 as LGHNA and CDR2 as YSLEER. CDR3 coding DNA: TGCGCCAGCAGCCAAGAAGACCCAGCGGGGGGTTCAGATACGCAGTATTTT. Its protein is CASSQEDPAGGSDTQYF.

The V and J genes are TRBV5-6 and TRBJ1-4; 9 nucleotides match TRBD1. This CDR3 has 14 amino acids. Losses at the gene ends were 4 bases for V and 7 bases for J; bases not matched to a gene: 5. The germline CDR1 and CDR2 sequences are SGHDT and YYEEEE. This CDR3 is CASSPGTGTEKLFF. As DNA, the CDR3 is TGTGCCAGCAGCCCCGGGACAGGGACTGAAAAACTGTTTTTT.

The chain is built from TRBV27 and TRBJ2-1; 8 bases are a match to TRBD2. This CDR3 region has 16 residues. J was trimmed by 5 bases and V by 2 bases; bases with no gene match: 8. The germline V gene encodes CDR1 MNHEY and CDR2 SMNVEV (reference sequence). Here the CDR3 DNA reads TGTGCCAGCAGTTTACAAGCGGGGGAGTACCACAATGAGCAGTTCTTC. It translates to CASSLQAGEYHNEQFF.

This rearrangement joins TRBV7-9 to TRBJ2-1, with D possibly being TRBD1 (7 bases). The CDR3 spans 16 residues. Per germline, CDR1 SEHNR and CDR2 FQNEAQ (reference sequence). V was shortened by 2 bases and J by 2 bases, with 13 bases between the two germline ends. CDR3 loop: CASSLRAGQTYNEQFF. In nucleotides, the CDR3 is TGTGCCAGCAGCTTACGGGCGGGACAGACCTACAATGAGCAGTTCTTC.

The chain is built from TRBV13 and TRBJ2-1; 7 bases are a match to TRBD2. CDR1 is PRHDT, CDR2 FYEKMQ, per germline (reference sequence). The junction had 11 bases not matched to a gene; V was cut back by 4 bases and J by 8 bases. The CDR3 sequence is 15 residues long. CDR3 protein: CASSSTRTSQDEQFF. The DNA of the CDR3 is TGTGCCAGCAGCTCGACCAGGACTAGTCAGGATGAGCAGTTCTTC.

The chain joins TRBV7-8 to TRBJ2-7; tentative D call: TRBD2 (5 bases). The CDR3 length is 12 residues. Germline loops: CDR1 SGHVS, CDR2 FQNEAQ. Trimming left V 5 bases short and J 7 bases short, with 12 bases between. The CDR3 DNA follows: TGTGCCAGCAGCCCGCGGGTAAGGGAGCAGTACTTC. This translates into CASSPRVREQYF.

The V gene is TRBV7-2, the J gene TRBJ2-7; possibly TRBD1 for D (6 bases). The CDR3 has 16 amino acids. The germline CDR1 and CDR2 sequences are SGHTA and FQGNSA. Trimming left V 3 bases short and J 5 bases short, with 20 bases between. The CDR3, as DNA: TGTGCCAGCAGCTTCATCTGGACAGCGGTCCACGACGAGCAGTACTTC. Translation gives CASSFIWTAVHDEQYF.

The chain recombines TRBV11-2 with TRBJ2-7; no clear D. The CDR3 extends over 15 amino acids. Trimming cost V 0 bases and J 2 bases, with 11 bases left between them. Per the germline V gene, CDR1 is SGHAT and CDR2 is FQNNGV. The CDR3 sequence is CASSLDLGTAYEQYF. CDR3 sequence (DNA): TGTGCCAGCAGCTTAGATCTGGGAACTGCCTACGAGCAGTACTTC.

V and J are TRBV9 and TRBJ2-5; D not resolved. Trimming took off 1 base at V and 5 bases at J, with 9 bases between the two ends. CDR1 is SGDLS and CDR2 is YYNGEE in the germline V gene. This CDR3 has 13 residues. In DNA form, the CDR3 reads TGTGCCAGCAGCGTAAATCATCGGGAGACCCAGTACTTC. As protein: CASSVNHRETQYF.

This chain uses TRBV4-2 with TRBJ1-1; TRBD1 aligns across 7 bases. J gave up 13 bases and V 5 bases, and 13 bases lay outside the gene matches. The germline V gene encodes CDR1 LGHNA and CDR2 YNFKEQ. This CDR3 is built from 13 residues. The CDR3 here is CASSGRGVELGFF. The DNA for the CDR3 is TGTGCCAGCAGCGGCAGGGGGGTCGAATTAGGTTTCTTT.

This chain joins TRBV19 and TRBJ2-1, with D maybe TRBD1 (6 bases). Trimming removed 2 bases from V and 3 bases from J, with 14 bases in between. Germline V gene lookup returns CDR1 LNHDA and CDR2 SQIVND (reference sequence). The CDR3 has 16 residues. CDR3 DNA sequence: TGTGCCAGTAGTATACGGACAGAGGATTTCTACAATGAGCAGTTCTTC. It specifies CASSIRTEDFYNEQFF.